The clone carrying this TCR beta chain occurred a few times. Its specificity is not known. The germline CDR1 and CDR2 sequences are MNHNS and SASEGT. The CDR3 length is 15 residues. Trimming removed 4 bases from V and 0 bases from J; junction bases left unmatched: 6. The record originates from a study of cytomegalovirus exposure and HLA in healthy donors. Study summary: The roughly 100 million unique TCR beta sequences, from about 190 million T cells, were found by an earlier analysis.

The PCR ran on 60 Vbeta and 13 Jbeta primers. Clones were sequenced by immunoSEQ multiplex PCR, and TCRdb holds only the in-frame ones, with some missing. The sample has about 190,000 clones; 82% are singletons. Study-wide points: Per a prior analysis, the majority of TCR beta V segments were productive roughly 90% or roughly 30% of the time. Later analysis suggested links between common viral pathogens and several top significant clusters. The authors later found HLA-associated TCR beta chains more clonally expanded than equally common others.

The source is a woman in her late teens or twenties in good health and CMV-seronegative. Specimen: PBMCs. The rearrangement joins TRBV6-1 to TRBJ2-7; 7 bases line up with TRBD1. The DNA for the CDR3 is TGTGCCAGCAGTGTTCCCCAGGGGGTCTCCTACGAGCAGTACTTC. Protein: CASSVPQGVSYEQYF.